This T cell receptor beta chain emerged from a study of identical twins. With template switching, a universal primer site was added, and the cDNA carried unique molecular identifiers. Each CDR3 protein is one row after TCRdb ran MiXCR on the 5' RACE reads. The sample lists approximately 890,000 distinct CDR3 sequences; about 12% were seen once. V trimming: 7 bases; J trimming: 4 bases; junction bases outside the gene matches: 13. Germline V gene data show CDR1 as SGDLS and CDR2 as YYNGEE. The CDR3 covers 15 residues. As for this clonotype: The antigen is undetermined.

General observations from the study: Fewer insertions marked abundant cord blood beta clonotypes; young adult naive trended weakly, memory not at all.

This sample was shared with a second study, whose subject was yellow fever vaccine responses in identical twins.

The receptor was isolated from a woman under 30 in good health. Sequenced material: PBMCs. V and J are TRBV9 and TRBJ2-5, with TRBD2 matching 7 bases. The CDR3 region has the DNA TGTGCCAGCTCAGTAGGTGGAGGGGAGGGAGAGACCCAGTACTTC. This gives the protein CASSVGGGEGETQYF. The variable domain in full, with the rest retrieved from reference TRBV9 and TRBJ2-5, is DSGVTQTPKHLITATGQRVTLRCSPRSGDLSVYWYQQSLDQGLQFLIQYYNGEERAKGNILERFSAQQFPDLHSELNLSSLELGDSALYFCASSVGGGEGETQYFGPGTRLLVL.